This entry lists 28 T cell receptor beta chains sequenced from one sample in a study of blood T cells in healthy people across ages. Next came a second PCR, run for about 6 to 11 cycles, which used a sample-barcoded 5' primer along with a J-beta primer mix. TCRdb recomputed calls from the 5' RACE reads with MiXCR, one row per CDR3 protein. The sample includes 730,000 or so distinct CDR3 sequences, around two fifths seen only once; the top ten take 25% to 35%. The sequencing input was blood. These receptors were taken from a man older than 75 in good health.

This clonotype was detected a few times. J is TRBJ2-7 and V is TRBV20-1, with 9 bases lining up with TRBD1. Germline V gives CDR1 DFQATT, CDR2 SNEGSKA (reference sequence). V lost 5 bases to trimming and J lost 3 bases; unmatched junction nucleotides: 5. CDR3 size: 13 residues. The CDR3 loop is CSAGGTGNYEQYF. In nucleotides, the CDR3 is TGCAGTGCTGGCGGGACAGGGAACTACGAGCAGTACTTC.

Only a few counts were recorded for this clonotype. This chain links TRBV20-1 with TRBJ2-5, with TRBD1 matching over 9 bases. Per the germline V gene, CDR1 is DFQATT and CDR2 is SNEGSKA (reference sequence). J was trimmed by 4 bases and V by 2 bases; bases with no gene match: 8. This CDR3 has 15 amino acids. The CDR3 reads CSARKDRGWGETQYF. The CDR3 nucleotides read TGCAGTGCTAGAAAGGACAGGGGATGGGGAGAGACCCAGTACTTC.

Ten or more counts support this clonotype. The J gene is TRBJ2-1, the V gene TRBV5-1; 11 nucleotides match TRBD2. There are 16 residues in the CDR3. Germline loops: CDR1 SGHRS, CDR2 YFSETQ. Trimming cost V 0 bases and J 5 bases; bases outside gene matches: 4. The chain's CDR3 is CASSLVAGGPNNEQFF. In DNA form, the CDR3 reads TGCGCCAGCAGCTTGGTAGCGGGAGGGCCCAACAATGAGCAGTTCTTC.

In this sample, this clonotype turned up a few times. This chain links TRBV29-1 with TRBJ2-1; D might be TRBD1 or TRBD2, each matching 7 bases. The CDR3 extends over 13 amino acids. Germline V gives CDR1 SQVTM, CDR2 ANQGSEA. V lost 7 bases, J lost 7 bases, and 17 bases lay in between. The CDR3 is CSAGGQGGNEQFF. In DNA form, the CDR3 reads TGCAGCGCCGGGGGGCAGGGGGGAAATGAGCAGTTCTTC.

Notes on this clonotype: This may stem from a read error, because a much larger clone lies one nucleotide away. V is TRBV29-1 and J is TRBJ2-2; the match to TRBD1 covers 8 bases. This CDR3 spans 15 amino acids. Germline CDR1 is SQVTM and CDR2 is ANQGSEA. The junction had 8 bases not matched to a gene; V was cut back by 3 bases and J by 5 bases. This chain's CDR3 is CSVDFNRGCTGELFF. The DNA for the CDR3 is TGCAGCGTTGACTTTAACAGGGGGTGTACCGGGGAGCTGTTTTTT.

This chain connects TRBV27 to TRBJ1-5; D is perhaps TRBD1 (6 bases). V dropped 4 bases and J dropped 1 base, with 14 bases sitting between them. This CDR3 contains 16 residues. Germline V gene sequence: CDR1 MNHEY, CDR2 SMNVEV (reference sequence). This CDR3 is CASSSRQVQSNQPQHF. DNA of the CDR3: TGTGCCAGCAGTTCAAGACAGGTACAAAGCAATCAGCCCCAGCATTTT.

The genes are TRBV6-1 and TRBJ1-2; D is unclear. There are 12 residues in the CDR3. The V gene's germline CDR1 is MNHNS and CDR2 SASEGT. V gave up 7 bases and J gave up 10 bases, with 16 bases separating them. This CDR3 is CASKGWADSYTF. In DNA form, the CDR3 reads TGTGCCAGCAAAGGGTGGGCCGACTCCTACACCTTC.

This clonotype was recorded many times. This rearrangement joins TRBV30 to TRBJ2-7, with 9 bases identical to TRBD1. Germline V CDR1 and CDR2: GTSNPN, SVGIG (reference sequence). J lost 5 bases, V lost 5 bases, and 4 bases had no gene match. The CDR3 has 12 residues. The CDR3 protein is CAWGGTGNEQYF. CDR3 bases: TGTGCCTGGGGGGGGACAGGGAACGAGCAGTACTTC.

The genes are TRBV28 and TRBJ2-7; maybe TRBD1 (5 bases). The CDR3 contains 15 residues. CDR1 and CDR2 from the germline V gene are MDHEN and SYDVKM. The V gene lost 6 bases and the J gene lost 3 bases, with 18 bases spanning the gap. CDR3 protein: CASRPKVQGVYEQYF. CDR3 DNA: TGTGCCAGCAGGCCCAAAGTGCAAGGGGTCTACGAGCAGTACTTC.

The CDR3 DNA follows: TGTGCCAGCAGGATAGGGACTAGCGGTCTATACAATGAGCAGTACTTC. Translated: CASRIGTSGLYNEQYF. The rearrangement links TRBV7-6 to TRBJ2-5; 11 positions match TRBD2. Germline CDR1 reads SGHVS; CDR2 reads FNYEAQ. This CDR3 is built from 16 residues. With 6 bases clipped from V and 11 bases from J, the junction kept 17 bases outside the gene matches.

V usage is TRBV7-9 and J usage is TRBJ1-2; TRBD1 might be the D (6 bases). V was trimmed by 5 bases and J by 10 bases, leaving 23 bases between them. This CDR3 is 15 amino acids long. Germline V gene sequence: CDR1 SEHNR, CDR2 FQNEAQ (reference sequence). The CDR3 sequence is CASSQNGRQAEDYTF. CDR3 nucleotide sequence: TGTGCCAGCAGCCAGAACGGAAGACAGGCTGAGGACTACACCTTC. Full variable domain (rest looked up from reference TRBV7-9 and TRBJ1-2): DTGVSQNPRHKITKRGQNVTFRCDPISEHNRLYWYRQTLGQGPEFLTYFQNEAQLEKSRLLSDRFSAERPKGSFSTLEIQRTEQGDSAMYLCASSQNGRQAEDYTFGSGTRLTVV.

This chain connects TRBV15 to TRBJ2-1; 8 bases fit TRBD2. With V trimmed by 5 bases and J by 8 bases, 8 bases remained unmatched. The germline V gene has CDR1 LNHNV and CDR2 YYDKDF (reference sequence). This CDR3 comprises 14 residues. CDR3 amino acids: CATSSPGGGDEQFF. CDR3 nucleotides: TGTGCCACCAGCTCGCCGGGAGGGGGTGATGAGCAGTTCTTC.

This clonotype showed up just a few times. The chain combines TRBV18 with TRBJ2-7; 9 bases align to TRBD1. The CDR3 contains 15 residues. V lost 2 bases and J lost 7; bases outside the gene matches: 9. CDR1 KGHSH and CDR2 LQKENI come from the germline V gene. The CDR3 loop is CASSPTGTGTGEQYF. As DNA, the CDR3 is TGTGCCAGCTCACCAACCGGGACAGGGACGGGTGAGCAGTACTTC.

The chain uses TRBV20-1 and TRBJ2-7, with D possibly being TRBD1 (5 bases). The CDR3 runs to 15 residues. The germline CDR1 and CDR2 sequences are DFQATT and SNEGSKA (reference sequence). V was trimmed by 0 bases and J by 5 bases, leaving 17 bases between them. DNA of the CDR3: TGCAGTGCTAGAGATGGGCCAGGGCAGGGAAACGAGCAGTACTTC. The encoded protein is CSARDGPGQGNEQYF.

This chain links TRBV2 with TRBJ2-5, with D possibly TRBD1 on 5 matching bases. The CDR3 loop spans 14 amino acids. The V gene's germline CDR1 is SNHLY and CDR2 FYNNEI. Trimming removed 2 bases from V and 3 bases from J, with 10 bases in between. This CDR3 is CASSESAGKETQYF. CDR3 in DNA: TGTGCCAGCAGTGAATCGGCAGGGAAAGAGACCCAGTACTTC.

Many counts were recorded for this clonotype. The genes are TRBV29-1 and TRBJ2-1; 11 bases are shared with TRBD1. The CDR3 runs to 18 residues. Germline loops: CDR1 SQVTM, CDR2 ANQGSEA. J lost 8 bases, V lost 4 bases, and 19 bases had no gene match. CDR3 protein: CSVGGTGGPRVARHEQFF. As DNA, the CDR3 is TGCAGCGTTGGGGGGACAGGGGGACCAAGAGTCGCCCGACATGAGCAGTTCTTC.

This clonotype was recorded many times. The chain uses TRBV20-1 and TRBJ1-2, with D tentatively TRBD1 (5 bases). Trimming left V 5 bases short and J 0 bases short, with 16 bases between. Per germline, CDR1 DFQATT and CDR2 SNEGSKA (reference sequence). CDR3 length: 15 residues. The CDR3 sequence is CSARTTVPPNYGYTF. The CDR3, as DNA: TGCAGTGCTCGGACGACAGTACCACCTAACTATGGCTACACCTTC.

The DNA for the CDR3 is TGTGCCAGCATTTCACAATTGAACTATGGCTACACCTTC. The encoded protein is CASISQLNYGYTF. The chain combines TRBV6-6 with TRBJ1-2; D not resolved. Germline V lookup: CDR1 MNHNY, CDR2 SVGAGI (reference sequence). The CDR3 totals 13 residues. Between the trimmed V and J ends, which lost 7 bases and 2 bases, there was a span of 11 bases.

The chain recombines TRBV20-1 with TRBJ2-3; no clear D gene. CDR1 and CDR2 from the germline V gene are DFQATT and SNEGSKA (reference sequence). Deletions cut 6 bases from V and 2 bases from J, with 9 bases between. The CDR3 is made up of 12 amino acids. Written as DNA, the CDR3 is TGCAGTGCCCCAATGCACACAGATACGCAGTATTTT. Translating it yields CSAPMHTDTQYF.

For this clonotype: Given the absence of the conserved phenylalanine or tryptophan at the CDR3 end, a read error is likely. It is unclear where the CDR3 begins or ends on the DNA, so no DNA is shown, and the CDR3 is as TCRdb lists it. The chain links TRBV12-3 or TRBV12-4 to TRBJ2-1; TRBD1, the D gene given by the table, was not confirmed from the DNA. The CDR3 spans 15 residues, counting both ends. CDR3 amino acids: CASLSGTGVGYTFGS.

This clonotype was recorded a few times. V gene TRBV15 combines with J gene TRBJ1-4; D might be TRBD1 (5 bases). The germline V gene has CDR1 LNHNV and CDR2 YYDKDF (reference sequence). Trimming took off 0 bases at V and 8 bases at J, with 13 bases between the two ends. This CDR3 contains 15 residues. The CDR3 reads CATSRDAQGDEKLFF. The DNA of the CDR3 is TGTGCCACCAGCAGAGATGCCCAGGGCGACGAAAAACTGTTTTTT.

This clonotype turned up a few times. The DNA for the CDR3 is TGTGCCAGCAGCCTAAACGTAGCTAACTATGGCTACACCTTC. As protein: CASSLNVANYGYTF. The V call is TRBV11-3, the J call TRBJ1-2; D remains unclear. Germline CDR1 is SGHNT and CDR2 is YENEEA. The CDR3 runs to 14 residues. Trimming removed 5 bases at V and 0 bases at J, with 10 bases between.

The rearrangement uses TRBV9 and TRBJ2-5; a possible D gene is TRBD2 (6 bases). CDR1 is SGDLS, CDR2 YYNGEE, per germline. With 0 bases removed from V and 11 bases from J, the gap between germline ends came to 20 bases. The CDR3 is 15 residues long. The CDR3 sequence: CASSVVEGIRNEQYF. For the CDR3, the DNA is TGTGCCAGCAGCGTAGTGGAGGGAATAAGGAATGAGCAGTACTTC.

The rearrangement joins TRBV7-9 to TRBJ2-3; TRBD1 matches at 9 bases. The CDR3 is made up of 14 amino acids. Germline loops: CDR1 SEHNR, CDR2 FQNEAQ (reference sequence). V dropped 5 bases and J dropped 6; count of bases not matched to a gene: 6. The CDR3 coding sequence is TGTGCCAGCAGCCGGACAGGGGTATTGGATACGCAGTATTTT. Residues: CASSRTGVLDTQYF.

This clonotype was seen many times. The rearrangement uses TRBV15 and TRBJ2-5; D gene ambiguous. CDR1 and CDR2 from the germline V gene are LNHNV and YYDKDF (reference sequence). The ends were cut back, 5 bases at V and 4 bases at J, with 17 bases in the middle. This CDR3 is 15 amino acids long. CDR3 sequence reads: CATSQRTTAPETQYF. CDR3 coding DNA: TGTGCCACCAGCCAGAGAACGACTGCCCCAGAGACCCAGTACTTC.

With respect to this clonotype: A single base separates this from a much larger clone, so it may be a read error. V gene TRBV29-1 combines with J gene TRBJ2-1; 7 bases map to TRBD1. Germline V gives CDR1 SQVTM, CDR2 ANQGSEA. Trimming at V came to 0 bases and at J to 3 bases, leaving 11 bases not matched to a gene. The CDR3 has 17 residues. CDR3 in amino acids: CSVEDNFVGDSYNEQFF. The CDR3 nucleotides read TGCAGCGTTGAAGATAACTTTGTGGGGGACAGCTACAATGAGCAGTTCTTC.

The gene calls are TRBV20-1 and TRBJ2-4, with TRBD2 identical over 7 bases. Germline CDR1 is DFQATT and CDR2 is SNEGSKA (reference sequence). CDR3 length: 18 amino acids. The junction had 13 bases not matched to a gene; V was cut back by 0 bases and J by 2 bases. CDR3 nucleotides: TGCAGTGCTAGAGATTGGGGAGGGGCTGGAGGACCCAAAAACATTCAGTACTTC. Protein sequence: CSARDWGGAGGPKNIQYF.

The chain is built from TRBV29-1 and TRBJ1-5; D unclear. The CDR3 is 11 amino acids. Germline V gene data show CDR1 as SQVTM and CDR2 as ANQGSEA. V was pared by 4 bases and J by 9 bases, with 10 bases between. The CDR3 DNA follows: TGCAGCGTTGGGGATCGGGGGCCCCAGCATTTT. Protein sequence: CSVGDRGPQHF.